This T cell receptor beta chain was captured by sequencing in a study of cytomegalovirus exposure and HLA in healthy donors. With regard to this clone: Its antigen is still unknown.

Study-level points and caveats: An ancestry cluster, one associated with Asian ancestry, reportedly showed fewer N-insertions than the approximately 670-donor mean in a later analysis.

The donors, nominally healthy at sampling, likely had unrecorded immune exposures. The CDR3 totals 15 residues. V lost 0 bases, J lost 4 bases, and 0 bases stayed unmatched. The V gene's germline CDR1 is SGHDT and CDR2 YYEEEE. Primers included in the PCR were 60 Vbeta and 13 Jbeta primers. Sequenced by immunoSEQ multiplex PCR; TCRdb stores in-frame clones only, minus some. The data hold 250,000 to 300,000 clones, with 85% to 95% observed a single time. The receptor was derived from a girl aged 2 to 10 in good health and CMV-seronegative. The material sequenced was PBMCs. The rearrangement joins TRBV5-6 to TRBJ2-1; the match to TRBD2 covers 11 bases. This CDR3 reads CASSLGLAGYNEQFF. The CDR3 DNA follows: TGTGCCAGCAGCTTGGGACTAGCGGGATACAATGAGCAGTTCTTC. The whole variable domain, remainder taken from reference TRBV5-6 and TRBJ2-1, is DAGVTQSPTHLIKTRGQQVTLRCSPKSGHDTVSWYQQALGQGPQFIFQYYEEEERQRGNFPDRFSGHQFPNYSSELNVNALLLGDSALYLCASSLGLAGYNEQFFGPGTRLTVL.